One sample yielded the 30 T cell receptor beta chains listed below, sequenced in a study of blood T cell repertoires in COVID-19. Sequenced by immunoSEQ multiplex PCR; TCRdb stores in-frame clones only, minus some. In the table there are about 230,000 clones, approximately 90% of which are singletons. The sequencing sample was made of peripheral blood. Receptors were obtained from a man aged 25-45 years with COVID-19, enrolled during active disease.

The J gene is TRBJ1-2, the V gene TRBV10-3, with 7 bases fitting TRBD1. This CDR3 is 17 amino acids long. In germline, CDR1 is ENHRY, CDR2 SYGVKD. V was pared by 4 bases and J by 1 base, with 12 bases of the junction left unmatched. CDR3 in amino acids: CAISGGVGTDLNYGYTF. CDR3 coding DNA: TGTGCCATCAGTGGGGGTGTTGGGACAGATCTTAACTATGGCTACACCTTC.

V usage is TRBV5-4 and J usage is TRBJ1-3, with D hard to call. The ends were cut back, 3 bases at V and 4 bases at J, with 8 bases in the middle. The CDR3 consists of 13 residues. Germline-derived CDR1 and CDR2 are SGHNT and YYREEE (reference sequence). The CDR3 is CASSWSGGNTIYF. The CDR3 nucleotides read TGTGCCAGCAGCTGGTCAGGAGGAAACACCATATATTTT.

The chain has TRBV18 and TRBJ1-1, with a weak D call TRBD1 (5 bases). From germline, CDR1 is KGHSH and CDR2 LQKENI. The CDR3 has 15 residues. The V gene lost 2 bases and the J gene lost 0 bases, with 10 bases spanning the gap. CDR3 nucleotides: TGTGCCAGCTCACCAGTACAGGACATGAACACTGAAGCTTTCTTT. Its translation is CASSPVQDMNTEAFF.

The chain links TRBV3-1 (or the pseudogene TRBV3-2) to TRBJ1-1; D is possibly TRBD1 (6 bases). The CDR3 sequence is 15 residues long. Germline V gene data show CDR1 as LGHDT and CDR2 as YNNKEL (reference sequence). V lost 5 bases and J lost 4, with 17 bases in between. The DNA for the CDR3 is TGTGCCAGCAGCGCCATTTCCGGGACACCCACTGAAGCTTTCTTT. This encodes CASSAISGTPTEAFF.

The chain combines TRBV7-2 with TRBJ1-5, with D maybe TRBD1 (6 bases). CDR1 SGHTA and CDR2 FQGNSA come from the germline V gene. The CDR3 sequence is 15 residues long. Trimming took off 2 bases at V and 4 bases at J, with 12 bases between the two ends. This CDR3 reads CASSLLGRGNQPQHF. Here the CDR3 DNA reads TGTGCCAGCAGCTTACTCGGCAGGGGAAATCAGCCCCAGCATTTT. Using reference TRBV7-2 and TRBJ1-5 for the parts outside the CDR3, the full variable domain is GAGVSQSPSNKVTEKGKDVELRCDPISGHTALYWYRQSLGQGLEFLIYFQGNSAPDKSGLPSDRFSAERTGGSVSTLTIQRTQQEDSAVYLCASSLLGRGNQPQHFGDGTRLSIL.

The rearrangement joins TRBV3-1 (or the pseudogene TRBV3-2) to TRBJ2-1; tentatively, D is TRBD2 (6 bases). Trimming cost V 0 bases and J 2 bases, with 8 bases left between them. The length of the CDR3 is 15 residues. Germline loops: CDR1 LGHDT, CDR2 YNNKEL (reference sequence). The CDR3 region has the DNA TGTGCCAGCAGCCAAGATACGGGGGCCTACAATGAGCAGTTCTTC. Protein: CASSQDTGAYNEQFF.

V usage is TRBV6-5 and J usage is TRBJ1-4; unclear D gene. Germline V gene data show CDR1 as MNHEY and CDR2 as SVGAGI. This CDR3 is 15 amino acids long. V shed 3 bases and J shed 8 bases, with 16 bases lying between them. CDR3 sequence reads: CASSYQRTGGEKLFF. Written as DNA, the CDR3 is TGTGCCAGCAGTTATCAGAGGACTGGAGGAGAAAAACTGTTTTTT.

J is TRBJ2-3 and V is TRBV10-2; possibly TRBD2 for D (6 bases). V was clipped by 7 bases and J by 4 bases, with 12 bases between them. Germline CDR1 reads WSHSY; CDR2 reads SAAADI. This CDR3 region has 13 residues. The CDR3: CASTSGVADTQYF. The CDR3 nucleotides read TGCGCCAGCACCTCGGGAGTGGCAGATACGCAGTATTTT.

The V gene is TRBV11-2, the J gene TRBJ2-1, with 14 positions matching TRBD2. The V and J ends lost 6 bases and 7 bases, in that order; junction bases with no gene match: 2. Germline CDR1 and CDR2: SGHAT and FQNNGV. CDR3 length equals 14 residues. The CDR3 sequence is CASSGLAGGNEQFF. As DNA, the CDR3 is TGTGCCAGCAGTGGACTAGCGGGAGGTAATGAGCAGTTCTTC.

The gene calls are TRBV5-4 and TRBJ2-2; the D is unclear. Per germline, CDR1 SGHNT and CDR2 YYREEE (reference sequence). The CDR3 spans 12 residues. V was pared by 5 bases and J by 6 bases, with 8 bases between. The CDR3 loop reads CASRFAAGELFF. CDR3 bases: TGTGCCAGCAGGTTTGCGGCCGGGGAGCTGTTTTTT.

The rearrangement joins TRBV7-8 to TRBJ1-1; a weak D match, TRBD1 (5 bases). Trimming shortened V by 2 bases and J by 1 base, and 26 bases separated the two germline ends. The CDR3 is 20 residues long. The germline V gene has CDR1 SGHVS and CDR2 FQNEAQ. The CDR3 DNA is TGTGCCAGCAGCTTATTCGGCTTGGGGGGGGAGGGCAGAAAGAACACTGAAGCTTTCTTT. Translation gives CASSLFGLGGEGRKNTEAFF.

The rearrangement links TRBV10-3 to TRBJ2-1, with 9 bases that match TRBD2. This CDR3 is built from 18 residues. With V trimmed by 6 bases and J by 6 bases, 18 bases remained unmatched. Germline CDR1 ENHRY, CDR2 SYGVKD. The CDR3 DNA is TGTGCCATCAGCCCATTAACCGGGACTAGCTTAGGGGGCAATGAGCAGTTCTTC. It is translated as CAISPLTGTSLGGNEQFF.

The chain carries TRBV7-2 and TRBJ2-7; 10 positions match TRBD2. This CDR3 contains 15 residues. With V trimmed by 1 base and J by 6 bases, 6 bases remained unmatched. Germline V gives CDR1 SGHTA, CDR2 FQGNSA. CDR3 nucleotide sequence: TGTGCCAGCAGCTTAGAGCTAGCGGGAGTACGCGAGCAGTACTTC. Its translation is CASSLELAGVREQYF.

The V and J genes are TRBV11-2 and TRBJ2-3; D uncertain. CDR1 is SGHAT and CDR2 is FQNNGV in the germline V gene. The CDR3 length is 14 residues. Trimming pared 1 base from V and 4 bases from J, leaving 9 bases between. In DNA form, the CDR3 reads TGTGCCAGCAGCTTAGGCAGGCTGTCAGATACGCAGTATTTT. It encodes CASSLGRLSDTQYF.

This clone was recorded once. The gene calls are TRBV6-2 or TRBV6-3 and TRBJ2-6, with TRBD1 matching 11 bases. Germline V gene sequence: CDR1 MNHEY, CDR2 SVGEGT. This CDR3 contains 18 residues. The trim removed 2 bases at V and 2 bases at J, leaving 5 bases unmatched. The CDR3 spells CASSYQGQGAPGANVLTF. The CDR3 nucleotides read TGTGCCAGCAGTTACCAAGGACAGGGGGCGCCTGGGGCCAACGTCCTGACTTTC.

Here the CDR3 reads CASSGDRGSYNSPLHF. CDR3 DNA: TGTGCCAGCAGCGGTGACAGGGGTTCCTATAATTCACCCCTCCACTTT. This chain connects TRBV5-6 to TRBJ1-6; TRBD1 matches at 8 bases. This CDR3 has 16 amino acids. Trimming cost V 4 bases and J 1 base; bases outside gene matches: 4. Germline loops: CDR1 SGHDT, CDR2 YYEEEE.

V is TRBV6-2 or TRBV6-3 and J is TRBJ2-7; TRBD2 might be the D (6 bases). The germline gives CDR1 MNHEY, CDR2 SVGEGT. Trimming removed 5 bases from V and 5 bases from J, with 13 bases in between. CDR3 size: 13 residues. This CDR3 reads CASSGGLFHEQYF. In DNA, the CDR3 is TGTGCCAGCAGTGGAGGGCTGTTCCACGAGCAGTACTTC.

This chain joins TRBV9 and TRBJ2-5, with D perhaps TRBD2 (5 bases). Germline V lookup: CDR1 SGDLS, CDR2 YYNGEE. With 0 bases removed from V and 5 bases from J, the gap between germline ends came to 11 bases. There are 14 residues in the CDR3. The CDR3, as DNA: TGTGCCAGCAGCGTAGGGTTGGGCGGGGAGACCCAGTACTTC. Amino acid sequence: CASSVGLGGETQYF.

V usage is TRBV4-1 and J usage is TRBJ2-7, with 11 bases identical to TRBD1. Germline CDR1 is MGHRA and CDR2 is YSYEKL. V gave up 3 bases and J gave up 4 bases; unmatched junction bases: 5. The CDR3 has 15 residues. Written as DNA, the CDR3 is TGCGCCAGCAGCCAGGAGGACAGGGGGCGTTACGAGCAGTACTTC. It is translated as CASSQEDRGRYEQYF.

This clone turned up a few times. The chain links TRBV19 to TRBJ2-2; perhaps TRBD2 as D (6 bases). CDR3 length: 15 residues. Germline loops: CDR1 LNHDA, CDR2 SQIVND (reference sequence). Deletions cut 6 bases from V and 3 bases from J, with 14 bases between. Written as DNA, the CDR3 is TGTGCCAGTAGCCTTCGGGGGTCGGACACCGGGGAGCTGTTTTTT. This translates into CASSLRGSDTGELFF.

The chain combines TRBV7-2 with TRBJ2-7, with TRBD2 matching over 8 bases. The CDR3 is 16 amino acids. J was trimmed by 0 bases and V by 1 base; bases with no gene match: 5. CDR1 SGHTA and CDR2 FQGNSA come from the germline V gene. DNA for the CDR3: TGTGCCAGCAGCTTAGTTAGCGGGATTAGCTCCTACGAGCAGTACTTC. Protein: CASSLVSGISSYEQYF.

This chain joins TRBV24-1 and TRBJ2-2; 7 bases fit TRBD2. Germline V lookup: CDR1 KGHDR, CDR2 SFDVKD. J gave up 1 base and V 4 bases, and 11 bases lay outside the gene matches. This CDR3 is built from 18 residues. CDR3: CATSDPILAEWNTGELFF. DNA for the CDR3: TGTGCCACCAGTGACCCAATCCTAGCGGAGTGGAACACCGGGGAGCTGTTTTTT.

The rearrangement uses TRBV7-9 and TRBJ2-7, with D possibly TRBD1 on 5 matching bases. Germline V CDR1 and CDR2: SEHNR, FQNEAQ (reference sequence). V was trimmed by 3 bases and J by 0 bases, leaving 12 bases between them. The CDR3 sequence is 15 residues long. The CDR3 region has the DNA TGTGCCAGCAGCTTGGCAACAGGAAGCTCCTACGAGCAGTACTTC. It yields the protein CASSLATGSSYEQYF.

The chain links TRBV11-3 to TRBJ1-1, with a weak D call TRBD1 (6 bases). The CDR3 is 13 amino acids. Trimming stripped 3 bases from V and 4 bases from J, with 9 bases between. CDR1 is SGHNT and CDR2 is YENEEA in the germline V gene. The CDR3 DNA follows: TGTGCCAGCAGCTTGATAGGGGGCACTGAAGCTTTCTTT. Protein: CASSLIGGTEAFF.

This chain uses TRBV7-9 with TRBJ2-2; TRBD1 agrees at 7 bases. The CDR3 totals 16 residues. The V gene's germline CDR1 is SEHNR and CDR2 FQNEAQ (reference sequence). The V gene end was trimmed by 4 bases and the J gene end by 6 bases; junction bases not matched to a gene: 11. The CDR3 sequence is CASSSQGPLSPGELFF. The CDR3 DNA reads as TGTGCCAGCAGCTCACAGGGGCCTCTGTCCCCCGGGGAGCTGTTTTTT.

This sequence joins TRBV27 and TRBJ1-4; D unresolved. The V gene lost 0 bases and the J gene lost 4 bases, with 3 bases spanning the gap. The CDR3 sequence is 13 residues long. Germline V gene lookup returns CDR1 MNHEY and CDR2 SMNVEV (reference sequence). CDR3 DNA sequence: TGTGCCAGCAGTTTATCCGGTAATGAAAAACTGTTTTTT. Protein sequence: CASSLSGNEKLFF. The variable domain in full, completed from reference TRBV27 and TRBJ1-4, reads EAQVTQNPRYLITVTGKKLTVTCSQNMNHEYMSWYRQDPGLGLRQIYYSMNVEVTDKGDVPEGYKVSRKEKRNFPLILESPSPNQTSLYFCASSLSGNEKLFFGSGTQLSVL.

This sequence joins TRBV3-1 (or the pseudogene TRBV3-2) and TRBJ2-7; TRBD1 is a possible D gene (6 bases). The CDR3 has 15 amino acids. Germline V lookup: CDR1 LGHDT, CDR2 YNNKEL (reference sequence). The V gene lost 1 base and the J gene lost 3 bases, with 13 bases spanning the gap. The CDR3 reads CASSQVPGTNYEQYF. Written as DNA, the CDR3 is TGTGCCAGCAGCCAAGTACCCGGGACAAACTACGAGCAGTACTTC.

This clone was detected once. J is TRBJ2-6 and V is TRBV5-1; weak D call: TRBD1 (5 bases). Germline CDR1 and CDR2: SGHRS and YFSETQ. Trimming stripped 4 bases from V and 3 bases from J, with 5 bases between. The CDR3 is made up of 13 amino acids. The CDR3 spells CASSDSGANVLTF. The CDR3 coding sequence is TGCGCCAGCAGCGACAGTGGGGCCAACGTCCTGACTTTC.

CDR3 DNA sequence: TGTGCCAGCAGCCCACTCGGTCTTAGCATGGGTAATGAAAAACTGTTTTTT. Protein: CASSPLGLSMGNEKLFF. The chain couples TRBV7-2 to TRBJ1-4; D ambiguous. V shed 5 bases and J shed 4 bases, with 20 bases lying between them. This CDR3 contains 17 residues. Germline CDR1 SGHTA, CDR2 FQGNSA.

The V and J genes are TRBV18 and TRBJ1-2; TRBD1 matches at 7 bases. CDR3 length equals 17 residues. Looked up from germline, CDR1 is KGHSH and CDR2 is LQKENI. Unmatched junction bases numbered 9, after V lost 0 bases and J lost 2 bases. The CDR3 region is CASSPPRTLGQNYGYTF. In DNA, the CDR3 is TGTGCCAGCTCACCACCGAGGACGTTGGGACAGAACTATGGCTACACCTTC.